Below, 31 T cell receptor beta chains from the same sample are listed, as sequenced in a study of T cell responses to AZD1222 COVID-19 vaccine (dated by TCRdb to the early 2020s). Receptors were amplified or captured by the immunoSEQ multiplex PCR assay. This immuneACCESS table, as held by TCRdb, lists in-frame sequences with V and J called but not all clones. Of the missing ones, under half trace to an unresolved V gene in checked studies; the others have no known cause. The sample includes more than 150,000 clones, with 87% observed a single time. Roughly 9.7% of the sample goes to the ten largest clones. The time point label on this specimen signifies: about 28 days (+/-7) after the second vaccine dose. Sequenced material: peripheral blood, taken 28 days after the second AZD1222 dose. These receptors all stem from an adult who received the AZD1222 COVID-19 vaccine.

Remarks on this clone: At one end the junction does not follow the germline gene, possibly because of a read error. The chain recombines TRBV6-2 or TRBV6-3 with TRBJ2-7; possibly TRBD2 for D (5 bases). Germline CDR1 reads MNHEY; CDR2 reads SVGEGT. This CDR3 has 15 amino acids. CDR3 loop: CASRYSGNPTREQYF. CDR3 sequence (DNA): TGTGCCAGCAGATACTCCGGGAATCCTACGAGGGAGCAGTACTTC.

This clone has a single count. The rearrangement uses TRBV15 and TRBJ1-1; 7 bases map to TRBD1. The V segment lost 5 bases and the J segment 0 bases; nucleotides outside the gene matches: 9. Per the germline V gene, CDR1 is LNHNV and CDR2 is YYDKDF (reference sequence). CDR3 length: 16 residues. The CDR3 loop is CATSGWTGGLNTEAFF. As DNA, the CDR3 is TGTGCCACCAGCGGGTGGACAGGAGGTTTGAACACTGAAGCTTTCTTT.

The rearrangement links TRBV30 to TRBJ2-5; 7 bases are shared with TRBD2. After removal of 2 bases from V and 4 bases from J, the junction contained 4 bases not matched to a gene. This CDR3 spans 13 amino acids. CDR1 is GTSNPN and CDR2 is SVGIG in the germline V gene (reference sequence). In nucleotides, the CDR3 is TGTGCCTGGAGTACGGGAGGTCGAGAGACCCAGTACTTC. It codes for CAWSTGGRETQYF. The variable domain in full, completed from reference TRBV30 and TRBJ2-5, reads SQTIHQWPATLVQPVGSPLSLECTVEGTSNPNLYWYRQAAGRGLQLLFYSVGIGQISSEVPQNLSASRPQDRQFILSSKKLLLSDSGFYLCAWSTGGRETQYFGPGTRLLVL.

The chain is built from TRBV6-2 or TRBV6-3 and TRBJ1-6; D uncertain. The germline gives CDR1 MNHEY, CDR2 SVGEGT. CDR3 length: 16 amino acids. V lost 6 bases and J 0 bases, leaving 12 bases between the germline ends. CDR3 bases: TGTGCCAGCAGCAGACCAGCAGGCTCCTATAATTCACCCCTCCACTTT. It encodes CASSRPAGSYNSPLHF.

As for this clone: Other DNA sequences of this sample code for an identical CDR3. The V call is TRBV19, the J call TRBJ2-2; no clear D. This CDR3 region has 12 residues. V lost 1 base and J lost 6, with 3 bases in between. CDR1 LNHDA and CDR2 SQIVND come from the germline V gene (reference sequence). The CDR3 DNA reads TGTGCCAGTAGTATAGGGTCCGGGGAGCTGTTTTTT. It encodes CASSIGSGELFF.

This chain connects TRBV19 to TRBJ2-3; D might be TRBD2 (6 bases). Trimming left V 9 bases short and J 7 bases short, with 11 bases between. The CDR3 sequence is 11 residues long. CDR1 is LNHDA and CDR2 is SQIVND in the germline V gene (reference sequence). DNA for the CDR3: TGTGCCAGCACCGGGAGAAATACGCAGTATTTT. This translates into CASTGRNTQYF.

The chain combines TRBV27 with TRBJ2-7, with 8 nucleotides matching TRBD1. Germline V gene lookup returns CDR1 MNHEY and CDR2 SMNVEV (reference sequence). V gave up 8 bases and J gave up 3 bases; unmatched junction bases: 6. The CDR3 runs to 13 residues. CDR3 region: CASRTGWGYEQYF. The CDR3 DNA is TGTGCCAGCCGGACAGGGTGGGGCTACGAGCAGTACTTC.

This clone was found once. This chain joins TRBV5-1 and TRBJ1-5, with TRBD1 as a possible D gene (5 bases). The CDR3 consists of 15 residues. Germline lookup yields CDR1 SGHRS and CDR2 YFSETQ. Trimming removed 2 bases at V and 1 base at J, with 10 bases between. CDR3 nucleotides: TGCGCCAGCAGCTTCTCCGGGGACAGCAATCAGCCCCAGCATTTT. Protein: CASSFSGDSNQPQHF.

The rearrangement links TRBV11-2 to TRBJ2-7; no definite D call. The germline CDR1 and CDR2 sequences are SGHAT and FQNNGV. This CDR3 is 15 amino acids long. Trimming pared 4 bases from V and 3 bases from J, leaving 16 bases between. CDR3 loop: CASSYLPGPDYEQYF. As DNA, the CDR3 is TGTGCCAGCAGCTATTTACCCGGGCCGGACTACGAGCAGTACTTC.

DNA of the CDR3: TGTGCCTGGAGTGTACCAGGGCTAGGTTATGAAAAACTGTTTTTT. Translating it yields CAWSVPGLGYEKLFF. V gene TRBV30 combines with J gene TRBJ1-4; tentative D call: TRBD1 (5 bases). The CDR3 is made up of 15 amino acids. Trimming stripped 0 bases from V and 6 bases from J, with 14 bases between. Germline V gene sequence: CDR1 GTSNPN, CDR2 SVGIG (reference sequence).

Only one count was recorded for this clone. CDR3 protein: CATSRGVLDRLNEQYF. CDR3 bases: TGTGCCACCAGCAGAGGGGTCCTGGACAGGCTAAACGAGCAGTACTTC. The chain uses TRBV15 and TRBJ2-7; TRBD1 agrees at 7 bases. The V and J ends lost 1 base and 5 bases, in that order; junction bases with no gene match: 11. Germline CDR1 and CDR2: LNHNV and YYDKDF (reference sequence). The CDR3 contains 16 residues.

The chain uses TRBV3-1 (or the pseudogene TRBV3-2) and TRBJ1-4; D is possibly TRBD1 (5 bases). V was clipped by 2 bases and J by 14 bases, with 18 bases between them. CDR1 and CDR2 from the germline V gene are LGHDT and YNNKEL (reference sequence). CDR3 length equals 14 residues. In DNA form, the CDR3 reads TGTGCCAGCAGCCAATCCGGGACCCCAGGAGGGCTGTTTTTT. Translated, it gives CASSQSGTPGGLFF.

This clone was detected only once. The gene calls are TRBV2 and TRBJ2-7; D possibly corresponds to TRBD2 (5 bases). The CDR3 totals 11 residues. Germline-derived CDR1 and CDR2 are SNHLY and FYNNEI. V was shortened by 8 bases and J by 5 bases, with 10 bases between the two germline ends. The CDR3 loop reads CASGSWDEQYF. The CDR3 bases are TGTGCCAGCGGGAGTTGGGACGAGCAGTACTTC.

CDR3 coding DNA: TGTGCCAGCAGTACTAGGACTAGCCGGTTCTTC. It codes for CASSTRTSRFF. The chain couples TRBV28 to TRBJ2-1, with 8 bases identical to TRBD2. V was pared by 5 bases and J by 15 bases, with 6 bases of the junction left unmatched. The length of the CDR3 is 11 residues. Germline CDR1 MDHEN, CDR2 SYDVKM. The variable domain in full, with the rest retrieved from reference TRBV28 and TRBJ2-1, is DVKVTQSSRYLVKRTGEKVFLECVQDMDHENMFWYRQDPGLGLRLIYFSYDVKMKEKGDIPEGYSVSREKKERFSLILESASTNQTSMYLCASSTRTSRFFGPGTRLTVL.

In this sample, this clone turned up a few times. This chain connects TRBV19 to TRBJ1-2; D is unresolved. The germline V gene encodes CDR1 LNHDA and CDR2 SQIVND (reference sequence). V was trimmed by 1 base and J by 6 bases, leaving 15 bases between them. The CDR3 covers 15 residues. CDR3 DNA: TGTGCCAGTAGTATAGTCCAGAGGGCTCGGAATGGCTACACCTTC. Translating gives CASSIVQRARNGYTF. The full variable domain, completed using reference TRBV19 and TRBJ1-2, is DGGITQSPKYLFRKEGQNVTLSCEQNLNHDAMYWYRQDPGQGLRLIYYSQIVNDFQKGDIAEGYSVSREKKESFPLTVTSAQKNPTAFYLCASSIVQRARNGYTFGSGTRLTVV.

The chain uses TRBV10-3 and TRBJ2-3; TRBD2 matches at 10 bases. Germline CDR1 reads ENHRY; CDR2 reads SYGVKD. The CDR3 length is 14 residues. The V and J ends lost 6 bases and 6 bases, in that order; junction bases with no gene match: 6. The CDR3 sequence: CAIRLAGPQDTQYF. The CDR3 DNA follows: TGTGCCATCAGACTAGCGGGACCCCAGGATACGCAGTATTTT.

This chain links TRBV28 with TRBJ1-1; D is unclear. This CDR3 comprises 12 residues. In germline, CDR1 is MDHEN, CDR2 SYDVKM. V was clipped by 4 bases and J by 0 bases, with 3 bases between them. The CDR3 reads CASSSVNTEAFF. The CDR3 DNA reads as TGTGCCAGCAGTTCAGTGAACACTGAAGCTTTCTTT.

V and J are TRBV4-2 and TRBJ1-2; D is uncertain. V shed 5 bases and J shed 1 base, with 11 bases lying between them. The CDR3 sequence is 14 residues long. Germline values: CDR1 LGHNA, CDR2 YNFKEQ. The CDR3 nucleotides are TGTGCCAGCAGCGCGCAAACAGATAACTATGGCTACACCTTC. Its protein product is CASSAQTDNYGYTF.

The chain recombines TRBV6-2 or TRBV6-3 with TRBJ1-2; D remains unclear. Germline assignment: CDR1 MNHEY and CDR2 SVGEGT. The V and J ends lost 3 bases and 6 bases respectively, with 14 bases between them. The CDR3 spans 14 residues. CDR3 protein: CASSYSPQADGYTF. CDR3 sequence (DNA): TGTGCCAGCAGTTATTCCCCGCAGGCTGATGGCTACACCTTC.

This clone appeared a single time. J is TRBJ2-7 and V is TRBV28, with no clear D. The CDR3 has 15 residues. V lost 5 bases and J lost 12, with 26 bases in between. In germline, CDR1 is MDHEN, CDR2 SYDVKM. The DNA for the CDR3 is TGTGCCAGCAGTCTGCAGGCAATCACCATTACGAAGCGGTACTTC. This encodes CASSLQAITITKRYF.

In this sample, this clone turned up a few times. This chain connects TRBV7-2 to TRBJ1-6, with 11 bases aligning to TRBD1. Trimming cost V 6 bases and J 9 bases; bases outside gene matches: 4. Looked up from germline, CDR1 is SGHTA and CDR2 is FQGNSA. CDR3 length: 14 residues. The CDR3 DNA sequence: TGTGCCAGCAGAGGGACAGGGGGGGGTTCACCCCTCCACTTT. Translation: CASRGTGGGSPLHF.

V is TRBV4-3 and J is TRBJ1-2; maybe TRBD1 (5 bases). From germline, CDR1 is LGHNA and CDR2 YSLEER. The CDR3 is 14 residues long. Trimming cost V 0 bases and J 4 bases, with 9 bases left between them. The CDR3 loop is CASSQERGSYGYTF. CDR3 bases: TGCGCCAGCAGCCAAGAAAGGGGATCCTATGGCTACACCTTC.

V and J are TRBV28 and TRBJ2-5, with D perhaps matching TRBD2 (5 bases). The germline CDR1 and CDR2 sequences are MDHEN and SYDVKM. The V gene lost 5 bases and the J gene lost 5 bases, with 15 bases spanning the gap. CDR3 size: 14 residues. CDR3 DNA: TGTGCCAGCAGTATAGCGATGCGTTGGGAGACCCAGTACTTC. Protein sequence: CASSIAMRWETQYF.

The gene calls are TRBV13 and TRBJ2-1; 7 bases match TRBD2. The CDR3 has 14 amino acids. V trimming: 3 bases; J trimming: 11 bases; junction bases outside the gene matches: 10. Germline V CDR1 and CDR2: PRHDT, FYEKMQ (reference sequence). CDR3 amino acids: CASSFRDYSIQQFF. The CDR3 bases are TGTGCCAGCAGCTTCCGGGACTACTCTATTCAGCAGTTCTTC.

V and J are TRBV4-3 and TRBJ1-5, with D hard to call. The CDR3 extends over 15 amino acids. Germline assignment: CDR1 LGHNA and CDR2 YSLEER. Trimming left V 6 bases short and J 0 bases short, with 12 bases between. In nucleotides, the CDR3 is TGCGCCAGCAGGAGGGCGATTGGTAGCAATCAGCCCCAGCATTTT. It yields the protein CASRRAIGSNQPQHF.

On this clone itself: The conserved phenylalanine or tryptophan normally closing the CDR3 is absent here, so this likely arose from a read error. The DNA is omitted, as the CDR3 cannot be located on it reliably, and the CDR3 follows TCRdb's listing. This chain links TRBV21-1 with TRBJ1-3. TRBV21-1 is listed as a pseudogene. The CDR3 is 9 residues long, ends included. CDR3 protein: CASSKALPD.

This clone came up once. V gene TRBV6-5 combines with J gene TRBJ2-5; the match to TRBD2 covers 8 bases. This CDR3 has 15 amino acids. The V segment lost 2 bases and the J segment 5 bases; nucleotides outside the gene matches: 7. Germline values: CDR1 MNHEY, CDR2 SVGAGI. Here the CDR3 reads CASSYPAGVQETQYF. DNA for the CDR3: TGTGCCAGCAGTTACCCAGCGGGAGTACAGGAGACCCAGTACTTC.

V is TRBV5-6 and J is TRBJ2-7; 9 bases match TRBD1. After removal of 2 bases from V and 7 bases from J, the junction contained 10 bases not matched to a gene. The CDR3 has 15 amino acids. Germline V gene lookup returns CDR1 SGHDT and CDR2 YYEEEE. This CDR3 is CASSFPGQGPREQYF. The CDR3 nucleotides are TGTGCCAGCAGCTTTCCGGGACAGGGACCACGTGAGCAGTACTTC.

This chain links TRBV3-1 (or the pseudogene TRBV3-2) with TRBJ1-1, with 7 positions matching TRBD1. Trimming cost V 1 base and J 9 bases; bases outside gene matches: 8. The CDR3 contains 14 residues. CDR1 and CDR2 (germline): LGHDT, YNNKEL (reference sequence). DNA for the CDR3: TGTGCCAGCAGCCAAGGGATACAGGGGCGCCAAGCTTTCTTT. Amino acids: CASSQGIQGRQAFF.

This chain joins TRBV6-1 and TRBJ1-4; 7 positions match TRBD1. Unmatched junction bases numbered 16, after V lost 2 bases and J lost 10 bases. Germline CDR1 is MNHNS and CDR2 is SASEGT. The CDR3 has 17 amino acids. The CDR3 reads CASSERGLDRQAGKLFF. The CDR3 DNA reads as TGTGCCAGCAGTGAAAGGGGGCTGGACAGGCAAGCAGGAAAACTGTTTTTT.

This chain joins TRBV7-9 and TRBJ2-7, with D perhaps matching TRBD2 (6 bases). With 4 bases removed from V and 1 base from J, the gap between germline ends came to 11 bases. From germline, CDR1 is SEHNR and CDR2 FQNEAQ (reference sequence). The CDR3 is 14 residues long. The CDR3 DNA reads TGTGCCAGCAGCTCACAGCGGGCTTCCTACGAGCAGTACTTC. The encoded protein is CASSSQRASYEQYF.